This T cell receptor (beta chain) was identified during a study of shared clonotypes between healthy human individuals (TCRdb year 2020). As for the study more broadly: A few men and a couple of women, aged 18 to 49 years, made up the cohort. Per donor, three plates each were used for CD4 naive and CD4 memory, two for CD8 naive, and one for CD8 memory. Blood TCR repertoires of roughly five healthy adults were deeply sequenced to estimate repertoire size and the extent of clonotype sharing between individuals. To increase sequencing depth and limit assay-specific biases, different laboratories used diverse techniques to prepare libraries and sequence TCR repertoires. Leukapheresis yielded between about 0.85 and 10 billion PBMCs per donor.

Findings and caveats that apply to the study as a whole: The genetic and exposure-history diversity represented was limited by the small number of donors. Rarefaction of sorted-subset datasets indicated incomplete sequencing despite the large sequencing depth. Sharing across a handful of donors was observed for around 5% of naive CD4, less than 4% of naive CD8, over 2% of memory CD4, and 0.4% of memory CD8 clonotypes. Naive subsets generally had larger estimated clonotype richness than memory subsets did. Compared with non-shared clonotypes, the clonotypes found in all four sorted-subset donors had higher generation probabilities. Only blood was sampled, and tissue TCR repertoires likely differ from those in blood. Pairwise subsampling led to the expectation that sequencing depth would affect the degree of clonotype sharing among donors.

CD8 naive samples were CD45RO-negative cells positively selected for CCR7, giving a CD45RA+CCR7+ population that excluded TemRA cells. The donors were healthy, HIV-negative adults who had no recently reported acute infections or vaccinations. Every donor was a Caucasian adult residing in Nashville, Tennessee, USA. Blood was obtained by leukapheresis, after which PBMCs were separated by Ficoll-Histopaque density gradient centrifugation and cryopreserved in liquid nitrogen vapor phase. Analytical flow cytometry was used to check the purity and quantity of every magnetically sorted T cell population. Genomic DNA was isolated from every sorted fraction and measured by UV absorbance on a Nanodrop 2000c. The germline V gene (reference sequence) yields MNHNY for CDR1 and SVGAGI for CDR2. The CDR3 goes from the cysteine to the phenylalanine over 15 residues. The entry retains the CDR3 DNA only, 45 bases that are in frame from base 1. Cut back by 7 bases and 4 bases, the V and J ends lie 17 bases apart.

Using the deep immunoSEQ assay, TCR CDR3 regions were amplified from genomic DNA by multiplex PCR. Extracted genomic DNA from each cell subset was spread evenly across all wells of several immunoSEQ 96-well plates, with each plate serving as a replicate. For sorted subsets, approximately 200 ng of genomic DNA, equivalent to 25,000 to 35,000 T cell genomes, went into each replicate PCR. Purified libraries were measured with a Qubit 3.0 fluorometer, size-checked on a Bioanalyzer 2100, and measured again with the KAPA Library Quantification kit. Each immunoSEQ 96-well plate was sequenced on its own single-read 150-cycle Illumina NextSeq 550 flow cell. The authors' analysis ran thus. Because the immunoSEQ output included only junctional sequences and no quality scores, the filtering could not be the same as the filtering used for full-length reads. Sequences were annotated with PyIR, a Python wrapper for IgBLAST v1.9, using IMGT germline references to assign V/J genes and CDR3. Any read was removed if the V/J assignment was weak (E-value above 1e-6), the CDR3 was missing, or the read contained stop codons, out-of-frame junctions, or ambiguous translated residues. V3J clonotypes were defined as sequences sharing an identical inferred V gene, J gene, and CDR3 amino acid sequence. The percentage overlap between two repertoires was calculated by dividing the number of shared unique clonotypes by the size of the smaller repertoire. Three approaches were used to assess repertoire richness: RTK rarefaction, the Chao1 estimator, and Recon v2.1 estimates of unobserved clonotypes. For all TCRbeta clonotypes obtained by the gDNA method from a few donors, generation probabilities were computed with OLGA. What TCRdb holds here is the immuneACCESS table cut down to in-frame rearrangements. Part of the clones is not present; checked against another copy, under half of the missing clones reflect an unresolved V gene, and the others are unexplained. V and J calls and clone size follow that table, whereas D and trimming were derived from the DNA. This sample is represented by millions of clones; 90% to 95% of them were singletons. The ten biggest clones cover about 1.8% of the sample.

To note about this clone: Its recognized antigen is unknown. The record has no base qualities; no much larger clone is one base away.

The rearrangement joined TRBV6-6 to TRBJ2-1; the D gene cannot be named for sure. Sequenced material: naive CD8+ T cells from PBMCs. Reading the label with the study, this specimen's cell subset or site is: CD45RA+CCR7+. The TCR comes from a young man in good health. Some clones in this sample may be carry-over from other donors' samples. CDR3 region: CASIGQENLYNEQFF. The bases are TGTGCCAGCATCGGTCAGGAGAACCTTTACAATGAGCAGTTCTTC.